Following are 19 T cell receptor beta chains from one sample sequenced in a study of T cells in Graves' hyperthyroidism and ophthalmopathy. What was amplified from RNA transcripts were TCR beta CDR3 regions. Using the HTBI primer set, a first-round RT-PCR was run on the TCR CDR3. TCRdb re-analysed the multiplex PCR reads in MiXCR, keeping a single row per CDR3 protein. The data show some 570,000 distinct CDR3 sequences, 17% seen once. Sequencing input: blood. Every receptor here comes from a young woman with Graves' ophthalmopathy.

The chain has TRBV20-1 and TRBJ1-3; D remains ambiguous. Looked up from germline, CDR1 is DFQATT and CDR2 is SNEGSKA (reference sequence). This CDR3 spans 15 amino acids. The V end lost 0 bases, the J end lost 0 bases, and 9 bases lay between the germline ends. The CDR3 DNA is TGCAGTGCTAGAGACCCCGTGGGCTCTGGAAACACCATATATTTT. Its translation: CSARDPVGSGNTIYF.

This clonotype was counted ten times or more. The chain combines TRBV3-1 with TRBJ2-7; D might be TRBD1 (6 bases). Trimming took off 2 bases at V and 1 base at J, with 15 bases between the two ends. The CDR3 is 16 residues long. Germline V CDR1 and CDR2: LGHDT, YNNKEL (reference sequence). CDR3 bases: TGTGCCAGCAGCCAATTCAGGCAGGGGCATTCCTACGAGCAGTACTTC. Translating it yields CASSQFRQGHSYEQYF.

The V and J genes are TRBV6-1 and TRBJ1-2; D is undetermined. V lost 10 bases, J lost 7 bases, and 16 bases lay in between. CDR1 is MNHNS and CDR2 is SASEGT in the germline V gene. The CDR3 has 12 residues. The CDR3 DNA follows: TGTGCCACCTCCGGGAGGGTGGGTGGCTACACCTTC. Protein product: CATSGRVGGYTF.

Of note for this clonotype: This clone may be a read error of a much larger clone one base away. The J gene is TRBJ2-7, the V gene TRBV6-2 or TRBV6-3, with 8 bases that match TRBD1. The CDR3 runs 15 residues. Per the germline V gene, CDR1 is MNHEY and CDR2 is SVGEGT. J gave up 7 bases and V 4 bases, and 12 bases lay outside the gene matches. The CDR3 here is CASSLFGTGYNEQYF. CDR3 DNA: TGTGCCAGCAGTTTGTTCGGGACAGGATACAATGAGCAGTACTTC.

This clonotype was seen at least ten times. The rearrangement joins TRBV9 to TRBJ1-1; 7 bases map to TRBD1. This CDR3 is 12 amino acids long. Germline V gene lookup returns CDR1 SGDLS and CDR2 YYNGEE. The J segment lost 10 bases and the V segment lost 4 bases, leaving 7 bases of the junction unmatched. The CDR3 region is CASSSGGRGAFF. CDR3 DNA sequence: TGTGCCAGCAGCTCAGGGGGTCGAGGAGCTTTCTTT. Full variable domain (rest looked up from reference TRBV9 and TRBJ1-1): DSGVTQTPKHLITATGQRVTLRCSPRSGDLSVYWYQQSLDQGLQFLIQYYNGEERAKGNILERFSAQQFPDLHSELNLSSLELGDSALYFCASSSGGRGAFFGQGTRLTVV.

The chain recombines TRBV3-1 with TRBJ1-1, with 8 bases lining up with TRBD1. This CDR3 spans 14 amino acids. CDR1 and CDR2 from the germline V gene are LGHDT and YNNKEL (reference sequence). J was trimmed by 1 base and V by 8 bases; bases with no gene match: 6. This CDR3 reads CASWSGTGNTEAFF. In DNA form, the CDR3 reads TGTGCCAGCTGGTCAGGGACAGGGAACACTGAAGCTTTCTTT. The variable domain in full, with the rest retrieved from reference TRBV3-1 and TRBJ1-1, is DTAVSQTPKYLVTQMGNDKSIKCEQNLGHDTMYWYKQDSKKFLKIMFSYNNKELIINETVPNRFSPKSPDKAHLNLHINSLELGDSAVYFCASWSGTGNTEAFFGQGTRLTVV.

This clonotype was counted many times. The rearrangement joins TRBV5-1 to TRBJ2-3; TRBD2 agrees at 12 bases. The ends lost 3 bases at V and 3 bases at J; junction bases unmatched: 8. The germline V gene encodes CDR1 SGHRS and CDR2 YFSETQ. The CDR3 extends over 17 amino acids. In DNA form, the CDR3 reads TGCGCCAGCAGCTACTACTCCGGGACTAGCGGGACAGATACGCAGTATTTT. Translating it yields CASSYYSGTSGTDTQYF.

This clonotype was counted once. A clone one base away is much larger, so this may be a read error. This chain links TRBV3-1 with TRBJ2-3; 8 bases map to TRBD2. Germline CDR1 LGHDT, CDR2 YNNKEL (reference sequence). The V and J ends lost 8 bases and 4 bases, in that order; junction bases with no gene match: 11. The CDR3 covers 15 residues. CDR3 nucleotide sequence: TGTGCCAGCCAACACGCCGGGGGGGCCGCAGATACGCAGTATTTT. This sequence encodes CASQHAGGAADTQYF.

This clonotype was counted only a few times. CDR3 in DNA: TGTGCCAGCAGTTACGATACCTACAATGAGCAGTTCTTC. Translated: CASSYDTYNEQFF. The gene calls are TRBV6-5 and TRBJ2-1; D unclear. Germline assignment: CDR1 MNHEY and CDR2 SVGAGI. This CDR3 is 13 amino acids long. Trimming left V 2 bases short and J 2 bases short, with 4 bases between.

At least ten counts were recorded for this clonotype. V usage is TRBV11-2 and J usage is TRBJ1-4; weak D call: TRBD1 (6 bases). The CDR3 sequence is 19 residues long. Trimming cost V 0 bases and J 5 bases, with 22 bases left between them. Germline V gene data show CDR1 as SGHAT and CDR2 as FQNNGV. The CDR3 DNA follows: TGTGCCAGCAGCTTAGAAATGGGAGGAGGGACACTCCAAAATGAAAAACTGTTTTTT. Residues: CASSLEMGGGTLQNEKLFF.

The V call is TRBV4-1, the J call TRBJ2-1; 8 nucleotides match TRBD2. The V and J ends lost 1 base and 10 bases, in that order; junction bases with no gene match: 12. The CDR3 is 16 residues long. Germline CDR1 reads MGHRA; CDR2 reads YSYEKL. The CDR3 loop is CASSQGHLAGQGEQFF. The CDR3 DNA is TGCGCCAGCAGCCAAGGGCATCTAGCGGGCCAGGGGGAGCAGTTCTTC.

J is TRBJ1-4 and V is TRBV27; possibly TRBD1 for D (6 bases). Germline lookup yields CDR1 MNHEY and CDR2 SMNVEV (reference sequence). The ends were cut back, 2 bases at V and 11 bases at J, with 15 bases in the middle. The CDR3 consists of 14 residues. CDR3 residues: CASSLRGQGGKLFF. DNA of the CDR3: TGTGCCAGCAGTTTACGGGGCCAAGGGGGTAAACTGTTTTTT.

The chain combines TRBV27 with TRBJ2-2, with 9 bases identical to TRBD2. In germline, CDR1 is MNHEY, CDR2 SMNVEV (reference sequence). The V gene end was trimmed by 0 bases and the J gene end by 5 bases; junction bases not matched to a gene: 4. The CDR3 contains 16 residues. The CDR3 DNA sequence: TGTGCCAGCAGTTTATCAGGGGCGGGAGGGACCGGGGAGCTGTTTTTT. This encodes CASSLSGAGGTGELFF.

Remarks on this clonotype: It may be a read error: a sequence one base away is much more abundant. V usage is TRBV28 and J usage is TRBJ2-1; 8 bases line up with TRBD1. This CDR3 region has 19 residues. The V gene's germline CDR1 is MDHEN and CDR2 SYDVKM. After removal of 8 bases from V and 1 base from J, the junction contained 19 bases not matched to a gene. The CDR3 reads CASGLRRTGPNSSYNEQFF. The CDR3 coding sequence is TGTGCCAGCGGCTTGAGGAGGACAGGGCCTAATTCGTCCTACAATGAGCAGTTCTTC.

This chain joins TRBV20-1 and TRBJ1-5, with TRBD1 as a possible D gene (5 bases). CDR1 is DFQATT and CDR2 is SNEGSKA in the germline V gene (reference sequence). The CDR3 consists of 16 residues. Trimming stripped 0 bases from V and 3 bases from J, with 15 bases between. This CDR3 is CSARDLGRFNNQPQHF. The CDR3 coding sequence is TGCAGTGCTAGAGATCTGGGGCGGTTTAACAATCAGCCCCAGCATTTT.

This clonotype was detected many times. The chain uses TRBV12-3 or TRBV12-4 and TRBJ1-1; D perhaps matches TRBD1 (6 bases). V lost 7 bases and J lost 0, with 12 bases in between. The length of the CDR3 is 14 residues. Here the CDR3 DNA reads TGTGCCAGCACCCTGGGACACTTGAACACTGAAGCTTTCTTT. Its translation: CASTLGHLNTEAFF.

The rearrangement links TRBV20-1 to TRBJ1-6, with 8 bases identical to TRBD1. CDR1 and CDR2 (germline): DFQATT, SNEGSKA (reference sequence). There are 13 residues in the CDR3. The V and J ends lost 3 bases and 9 bases, in that order; junction bases with no gene match: 4. The DNA of the CDR3 is TGCAGTGCTAGTGGACAGGGTGGTTCACCCCTCCACTTT. It codes for CSASGQGGSPLHF.

The chain has TRBV20-1 and TRBJ2-7; 13 positions match TRBD2. V trimming: 4 bases; J trimming: 4 bases; junction bases outside the gene matches: 19. CDR3 length equals 19 residues. CDR1 is DFQATT, CDR2 SNEGSKA, per germline (reference sequence). The DNA of the CDR3 is TGCAGTGCTACTACACTTCGGGACACAGGACTAGCGGGAGTTTACGAGCAGTACTTC. It specifies CSATTLRDTGLAGVYEQYF.

The V gene is TRBV9, the J gene TRBJ1-2; D remains ambiguous. CDR1 and CDR2 from the germline V gene are SGDLS and YYNGEE. The CDR3 extends over 13 amino acids. V was shortened by 0 bases and J by 2 bases, with 5 bases between the two germline ends. In DNA form, the CDR3 reads TGTGCCAGCAGCGTAGATCCCAACTATGGCTACACCTTC. It translates to CASSVDPNYGYTF.